This TCR beta chain was identified in a study of T cell responses to AZD1222 COVID-19 vaccine. The data were produced by immunoSEQ multiplex PCR, yet TCRdb's version contains in-frame clones alone and is incomplete. Among 120,000 or so clones listed, roughly nine tenths were seen once. Sequenced here: peripheral blood, sampled on day 0 of AZD1222 vaccination. This receptor was identified in an adult in good health.

Here the CDR3 reads CASTPSGIYNSPLHF. CDR3 nucleotide sequence: TGTGCCAGTACCCCATCGGGGATCTATAATTCACCCCTCCACTTT. The rearrangement uses TRBV19 and TRBJ1-6; D is unclear. Germline assignment: CDR1 LNHDA and CDR2 SQIVND (reference sequence). Trimming took 7 bases from V and 3 from J, leaving 13 bases between them. The CDR3 totals 15 residues.